One and the same sample provided the 18 T cell receptor beta chains below, sequenced in a study of blood T cell repertoires in COVID-19. This table comes from immunoSEQ multiplex PCR, and its TCRdb copy is limited to in-frame clones, with some not included. The sample shows almost 400,000 clones, under 90% of them seen only once. The specimen sequenced was PBMCs or T cells enriched from blood (not recorded which). Receptors originate from a woman aged 25 to 39 who had recovered from COVID-19.

The rearrangement joins TRBV6-2 or TRBV6-3 to TRBJ2-7; D might be TRBD1 (5 bases). V was shortened by 2 bases and J by 9 bases, with 11 bases between the two germline ends. The germline V gene encodes CDR1 MNHEY and CDR2 SVGEGT. The CDR3 consists of 12 residues. CDR3 DNA sequence: TGTGCCAGCAGTTACCAGGGTGCAAGGCAGTACTTC. This translates into CASSYQGARQYF.

J is TRBJ1-4 and V is TRBV2; D not certain. The germline V gene has CDR1 SNHLY and CDR2 FYNNEI. This CDR3 comprises 11 residues. Trimming pared 4 bases from V and 7 bases from J, leaving 4 bases between. For the CDR3, the DNA is TGTGCCAGCAGTGGACTTGAAAAACTGTTTTTT. It encodes CASSGLEKLFF. Combining the CDR3 with reference TRBV2 and TRBJ1-4 gives the whole variable domain EPEVTQTPSHQVTQMGQEVILRCVPISNHLYFYWYRQILGQKVEFLVSFYNNEISEKSEIFDDQFSVERPDGSNFTLKIRSTKLEDSAMYFCASSGLEKLFFGSGTQLSVL.

The V and J genes are TRBV18 and TRBJ2-2; 9 nucleotides agree with TRBD2. The germline V gene encodes CDR1 KGHSH and CDR2 LQKENI. CDR3 length: 18 residues. The junction had 8 bases not matched to a gene; V was cut back by 0 bases and J by 3 bases. CDR3 DNA: TGTGCCAGCTCACCACCGTATAGCGGGAGTGTCTACACCGGGGAGCTGTTTTTT. Residues: CASSPPYSGSVYTGELFF.

The rearrangement links TRBV10-3 to TRBJ1-2; 7 bases line up with TRBD1. CDR1 and CDR2 from the germline V gene are ENHRY and SYGVKD. Trimming removed 5 bases from V and 1 base from J; junction bases left unmatched: 4. This CDR3 comprises 14 residues. CDR3: CAISSGTDNYGYTF. The CDR3 DNA is TGTGCCATCAGTTCCGGGACAGATAACTATGGCTACACCTTC.

This clone was detected once. This chain's CDR3 is CASSQGTGWVNTEAFF. The CDR3, as DNA: TGCGCCAGCAGCCAAGGGACAGGGTGGGTGAACACTGAAGCTTTCTTT. The chain has TRBV5-1 and TRBJ1-1, with 9 bases aligning to TRBD1. The CDR3 covers 16 residues. V shed 4 bases and J 0 bases; nucleotides not matched to a gene: 7. CDR1 and CDR2 (germline): SGHRS, YFSETQ.

The chain is built from TRBV5-1 and TRBJ2-5; possibly TRBD1 for D (5 bases). The germline V gene has CDR1 SGHRS and CDR2 YFSETQ. This CDR3 is built from 18 residues. Between the trimmed V and J ends, which lost 5 bases and 5 bases, there was a span of 28 bases. CDR3 protein: CASSFYPQQGIKGETQYF. The CDR3 DNA follows: TGCGCCAGCAGTTTCTACCCACAGCAGGGAATTAAGGGGGAGACCCAGTACTTC. The whole variable domain, filled in from reference TRBV5-1 and TRBJ2-5, reads KAGVTQTPRYLIKTRGQQVTLSCSPISGHRSVSWYQQTPGQGLQFLFEYFSETQRNKGNFPGRFSGRQFSNSRSEMNVSTLELGDSALYLCASSFYPQQGIKGETQYFGPGTRLLVL.

V and J are TRBV12-5 and TRBJ1-1, with 10 bases fitting TRBD1. CDR1 and CDR2 (germline): LGHNT, FRNRAP. The CDR3 is made up of 16 amino acids. V gave up 1 base and J gave up 3 bases; unmatched junction bases: 5. The CDR3, as DNA: TGTGCTAGTGGTTTGGCATTGGGACAGGGGTACACTGAAGCTTTCTTT. The encoded protein is CASGLALGQGYTEAFF. Based on the CDR3 plus reference TRBV12-5 and TRBJ1-1, the full variable domain is DARVTQTPRHKVTEMGQEVTMRCQPILGHNTVFWYRQTMMQGLELLAYFRNRAPLDDSGMPKDRFSAEMPDATLATLKIQPSEPRDSAVYFCASGLALGQGYTEAFFGQGTRLTVV.

The chain couples TRBV7-9 to TRBJ1-5; possible D gene TRBD1, 5 bases. The V end lost 11 bases, the J end lost 0 bases, and 26 bases lay between the germline ends. CDR1 SEHNR and CDR2 FQNEAQ come from the germline V gene (reference sequence). The CDR3 length is 18 residues. The CDR3 sequence: CAAPIGQNLLYSNQPQHF. The DNA of the CDR3 is TGTGCCGCACCGATAGGACAAAACCTGCTCTATAGCAATCAGCCCCAGCATTTT.

In its sample, this clone was seen once. The chain employs TRBV5-6 and TRBJ2-1, with no clear D. The V gene's germline CDR1 is SGHDT and CDR2 YYEEEE. The CDR3 contains 14 residues. V gave up 2 bases and J gave up 4 bases, with 10 bases separating them. CDR3 in DNA: TGTGCCAGCAGCTTCCAGACATCGTACAATGAGCAGTTCTTC. It is translated as CASSFQTSYNEQFF.

V usage is TRBV3-1 (or the pseudogene TRBV3-2) and J usage is TRBJ2-1; 10 bases agree with TRBD2. Germline loops: CDR1 LGHDT, CDR2 YNNKEL (reference sequence). The CDR3 spans 16 residues. V lost 1 base and J lost 7; bases outside the gene matches: 7. The CDR3 DNA reads as TGTGCCAGCAGCCAAGCCCTCAGCGGGGGGGAGAATGAGCAGTTCTTC. Its protein is CASSQALSGGENEQFF.

This clone turned up a few times. The chain has TRBV30 and TRBJ1-3; maybe TRBD1 (5 bases). Trimming cost V 5 bases and J 1 base, with 9 bases left between them. Germline-derived CDR1 and CDR2 are GTSNPN and SVGIG (reference sequence). This CDR3 comprises 13 residues. The CDR3 is CAWGAGSGNTIYF. The CDR3 coding sequence is TGTGCCTGGGGGGCAGGTTCTGGAAACACCATATATTTT. The full variable domain, completed using reference TRBV30 and TRBJ1-3, is SQTIHQWPATLVQPVGSPLSLECTVEGTSNPNLYWYRQAAGRGLQLLFYSVGIGQISSEVPQNLSASRPQDRQFILSSKKLLLSDSGFYLCAWGAGSGNTIYFGEGSWLTVV.

DNA of the CDR3: TGTGCCAGCAGCCAGATAGGGGCCAACACTGAAGCTTTCTTT. Its translation: CASSQIGANTEAFF. The rearrangement joins TRBV3-1 (or the pseudogene TRBV3-2) to TRBJ1-1; possibly TRBD1 for D (5 bases). In germline, CDR1 is LGHDT, CDR2 YNNKEL (reference sequence). V was clipped by 3 bases and J by 2 bases, with 10 bases between them. CDR3 length: 14 residues.

The rearrangement joins TRBV15 to TRBJ1-4; D remains ambiguous. The V end was cut by 3 bases, the J end by 7 bases, with 12 bases between. CDR1 LNHNV and CDR2 YYDKDF come from the germline V gene (reference sequence). The CDR3 is 14 amino acids. CDR3 sequence: CATSRAATGEKLFF. The CDR3 nucleotides read TGTGCCACCAGCAGGGCGGCTACGGGTGAAAAACTGTTTTTT.

This clone was detected only once. This chain links TRBV3-1 (or the pseudogene TRBV3-2) with TRBJ1-3; D gene uncertain. Trimming took 1 base from V and 4 from J, leaving 8 bases between them. This CDR3 comprises 14 residues. Per the germline V gene, CDR1 is LGHDT and CDR2 is YNNKEL (reference sequence). The CDR3 protein is CASSQGGSGNTIYF. The CDR3 DNA reads TGTGCCAGCAGCCAAGGAGGGTCGGGAAACACCATATATTTT.

V gene TRBV28 combines with J gene TRBJ2-3; TRBD1 matches 7 bases. CDR1 and CDR2 from the germline V gene are MDHEN and SYDVKM. The V gene end was trimmed by 5 bases and the J gene end by 6 bases; junction bases not matched to a gene: 2. This CDR3 comprises 12 residues. Here the CDR3 reads CASSPGGDTQYF. CDR3 coding DNA: TGTGCCAGCAGTCCAGGGGGTGATACGCAGTATTTT.

This chain uses TRBV25-1 with TRBJ1-1; 9 bases agree with TRBD1. V lost 2 bases to trimming and J lost 4 bases; unmatched junction nucleotides: 8. The germline CDR1 and CDR2 sequences are MGHDK and SYGVNS. This CDR3 spans 16 amino acids. For the CDR3, the DNA is TGTGCCAGCAGTGAAGCCGGGACAGGGATCTCCACTGAAGCTTTCTTT. Amino acid sequence: CASSEAGTGISTEAFF.

The CDR3 DNA reads as TGTGCCAGCAGCTCGCCGGGACAGGGATCTGGAAACACCATATATTTT. Translation gives CASSSPGQGSGNTIYF. The chain recombines TRBV7-9 with TRBJ1-3, with 9 bases matching TRBD1. Germline values: CDR1 SEHNR, CDR2 FQNEAQ (reference sequence). The junction had 5 bases not matched to a gene; V was cut back by 4 bases and J by 1 base. The CDR3 has 16 residues.

The chain links TRBV6-2 or TRBV6-3 to TRBJ1-1, with unresolved D. CDR1 is MNHEY, CDR2 SVGEGT, per germline. Trimming removed 6 bases at V and 4 bases at J, with 15 bases between. The CDR3 is 14 amino acids. In DNA, the CDR3 is TGTGCCAGCAGCTCCGTAGCGAGGAGCACTGAAGCTTTCTTT. As protein: CASSSVARSTEAFF.